This T cell receptor (beta chain) was documented in a study of T cell clonotyping in hematopoietic cell transplantation. The V end was cut by 8 bases, the J end by 0 bases, with 3 bases between. Looked up from germline, CDR1 is MNHEY and CDR2 is SMNVEV (reference sequence). The CDR3 runs 11 residues. Only in-frame clones appear in the TCRdb table, and some are missing; sequencing was by immunoSEQ multiplex PCR. This sample yields 25,000 to 30,000 clones, of which around 83% are seen a single time; 24% belongs to the top ten. Time point: recipient sample about 28 days before transplant, after cytoreduction.

V and J are TRBV27 and TRBJ2-3; D remains ambiguous. The specimen was peripheral blood mononuclear cells, collected before stem cell transplant. This receptor was identified in a woman aged 60 to 75 with acute myeloid leukemia. Some clones in this sample may be carry-over from other donors' samples. The CDR3 protein is CASGSTDTQYF. The CDR3 DNA reads as TGTGCCAGCGGTAGCACAGATACGCAGTATTTT.